The clone carrying this TCR beta chain was picked up a small number of times. No antigen is known for it. These data originate in a study of long-term antiretroviral therapy in people with HIV. Study-level findings and limits: Clones showing expansion before ART dominated the repertoire at all time points. The study found narrower CDR3 length ranges in HIV repertoires than in controls. The study lacked data on ART adherence, viral resistance or therapy changes.

The V gene lost 4 bases and the J gene lost 6 bases, with 13 bases spanning the gap. This CDR3 is built from 15 residues. From germline, CDR1 is LGHNA and CDR2 YNFKEQ. Assay version v3.0 of immunoSEQ was used, and it was run at survey level. The protocol was immunoSEQ multiplex PCR, while the TCRdb copy is restricted to in-frame clones and leaves out a portion. The sample has tens of thousands of clones; 60% to 85% are singletons. V and J are TRBV4-2 and TRBJ1-6; TRBD1 is a possible D gene (6 bases). This clonotype was obtained from a woman aged 50 to 60 with HIV. The sequencing used unsorted PBMCs, collected 2 years after starting antiretroviral therapy. The CDR3 protein is CASSLNGQINSPLHF. The DNA of the CDR3 is TGTGCCAGCAGCCTTAACGGACAGATTAATTCACCCCTCCACTTT.